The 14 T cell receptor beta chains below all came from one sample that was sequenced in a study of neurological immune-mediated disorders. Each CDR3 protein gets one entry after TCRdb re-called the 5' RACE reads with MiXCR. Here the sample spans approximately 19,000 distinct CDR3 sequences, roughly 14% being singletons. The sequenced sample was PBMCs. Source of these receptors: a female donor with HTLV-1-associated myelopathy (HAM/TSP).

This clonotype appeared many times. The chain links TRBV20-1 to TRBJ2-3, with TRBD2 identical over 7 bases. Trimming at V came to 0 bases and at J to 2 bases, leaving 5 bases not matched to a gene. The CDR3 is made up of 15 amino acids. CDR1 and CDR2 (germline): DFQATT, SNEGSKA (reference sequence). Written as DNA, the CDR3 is TGCAGTGCTAGAGATTGGGCGGGAGTCACAGATACGCAGTATTTT. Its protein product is CSARDWAGVTDTQYF.

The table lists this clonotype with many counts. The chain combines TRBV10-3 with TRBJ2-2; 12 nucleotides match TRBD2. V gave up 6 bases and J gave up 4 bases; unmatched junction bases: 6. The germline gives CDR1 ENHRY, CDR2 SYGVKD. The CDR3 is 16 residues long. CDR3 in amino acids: CAIRTSGRRGTGELFF. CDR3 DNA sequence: TGTGCCATCAGGACTAGCGGGAGAAGGGGCACCGGGGAGCTGTTTTTT.

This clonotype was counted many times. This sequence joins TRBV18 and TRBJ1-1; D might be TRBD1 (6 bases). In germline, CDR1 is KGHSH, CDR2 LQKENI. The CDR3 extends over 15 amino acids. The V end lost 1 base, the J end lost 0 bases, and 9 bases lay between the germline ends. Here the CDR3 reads CASSPRRGMNTEAFF. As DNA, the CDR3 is TGTGCCAGCTCACCACGCAGGGGAATGAACACTGAAGCTTTCTTT.

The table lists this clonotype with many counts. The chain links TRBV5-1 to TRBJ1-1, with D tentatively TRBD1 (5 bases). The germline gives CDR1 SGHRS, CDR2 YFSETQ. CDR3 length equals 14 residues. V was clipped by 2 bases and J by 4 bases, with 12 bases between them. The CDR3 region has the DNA TGCGCCAGCAGCTTATCAGCCGGGGGCACTGAAGCTTTCTTT. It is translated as CASSLSAGGTEAFF.

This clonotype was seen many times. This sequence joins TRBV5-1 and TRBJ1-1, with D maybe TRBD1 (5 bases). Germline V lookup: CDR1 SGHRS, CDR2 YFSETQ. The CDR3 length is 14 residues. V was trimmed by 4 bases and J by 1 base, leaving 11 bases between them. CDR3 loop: CASSRSGENTEAFF. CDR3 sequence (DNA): TGCGCCAGCAGCCGCTCGGGGGAGAACACTGAAGCTTTCTTT.

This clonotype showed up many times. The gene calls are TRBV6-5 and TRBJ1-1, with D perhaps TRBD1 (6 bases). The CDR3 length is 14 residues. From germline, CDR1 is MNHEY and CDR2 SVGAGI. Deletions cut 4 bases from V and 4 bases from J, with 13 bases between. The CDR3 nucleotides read TGTGCCAGCAGTTCGTACAGGGTGGGCACTGAAGCTTTCTTT. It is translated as CASSSYRVGTEAFF.

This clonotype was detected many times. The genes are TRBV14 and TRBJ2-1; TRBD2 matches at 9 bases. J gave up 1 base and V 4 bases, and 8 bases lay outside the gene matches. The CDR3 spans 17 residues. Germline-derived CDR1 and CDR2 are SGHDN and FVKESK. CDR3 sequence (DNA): TGTGCCAGCAGCCCTGGAATAGCGGGAGTGTCCTACAATGAGCAGTTCTTC. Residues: CASSPGIAGVSYNEQFF.

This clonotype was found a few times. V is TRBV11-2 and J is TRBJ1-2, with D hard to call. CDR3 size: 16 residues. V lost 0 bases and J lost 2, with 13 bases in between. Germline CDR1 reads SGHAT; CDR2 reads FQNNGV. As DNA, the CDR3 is TGTGCCAGCAGCTTAGAAGCAGCTGCAATAAACTATGGCTACACCTTC. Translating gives CASSLEAAAINYGYTF.

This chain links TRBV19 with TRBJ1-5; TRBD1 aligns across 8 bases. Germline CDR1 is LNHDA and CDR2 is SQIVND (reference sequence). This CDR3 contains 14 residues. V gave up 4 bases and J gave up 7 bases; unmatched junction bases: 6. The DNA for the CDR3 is TGTGCCAGTAGTACCCTGACAGGGGAGCAGCCCCAGCATTTT. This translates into CASSTLTGEQPQHF.

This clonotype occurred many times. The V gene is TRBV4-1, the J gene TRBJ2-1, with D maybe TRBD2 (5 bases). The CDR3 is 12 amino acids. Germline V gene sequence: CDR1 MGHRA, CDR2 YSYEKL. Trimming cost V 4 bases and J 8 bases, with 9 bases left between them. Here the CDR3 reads CASSPPGYEQFF. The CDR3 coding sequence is TGCGCCAGCAGCCCCCCGGGGTATGAGCAGTTCTTC.

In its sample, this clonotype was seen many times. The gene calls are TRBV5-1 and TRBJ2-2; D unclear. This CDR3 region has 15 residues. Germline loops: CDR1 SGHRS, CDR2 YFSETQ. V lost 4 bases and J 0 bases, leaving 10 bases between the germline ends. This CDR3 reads CASSHGSTNTGELFF. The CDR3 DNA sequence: TGCGCCAGCAGCCATGGTTCCACGAACACCGGGGAGCTGTTTTTT.

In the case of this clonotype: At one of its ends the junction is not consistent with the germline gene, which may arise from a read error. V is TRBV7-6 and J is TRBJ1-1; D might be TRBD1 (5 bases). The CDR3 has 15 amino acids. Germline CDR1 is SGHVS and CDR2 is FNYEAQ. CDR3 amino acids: CAGSLGVELNTEAFF. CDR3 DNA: TGTGCCGGCAGCTTAGGGGTAGAGCTGAACACTGAAGCTTTCTTT.

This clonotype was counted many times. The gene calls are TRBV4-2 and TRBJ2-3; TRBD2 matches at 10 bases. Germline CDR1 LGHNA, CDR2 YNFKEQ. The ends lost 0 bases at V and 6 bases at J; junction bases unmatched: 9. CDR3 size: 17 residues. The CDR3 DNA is TGTGCCAGCAGCCAAGATAAAGCGGGAGGGCCGACGGATACGCAGTATTTT. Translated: CASSQDKAGGPTDTQYF.

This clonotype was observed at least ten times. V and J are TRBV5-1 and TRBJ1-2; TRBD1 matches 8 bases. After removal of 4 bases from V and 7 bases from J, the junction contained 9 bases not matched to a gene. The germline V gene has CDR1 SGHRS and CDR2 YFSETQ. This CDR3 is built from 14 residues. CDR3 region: CASSRGDRKSGYTF. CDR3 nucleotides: TGCGCCAGCAGCCGGGGGGACAGGAAAAGTGGCTACACCTTC.